This is a list of T cell receptor beta chains from one sample in a study of T cell repertoires in cytomegalovirus infection. TCRdb passed the reads through MiXCR, listing each CDR3 protein once. The table includes 400,000 or so distinct CDR3 sequences, around a sixth detected once. The specimen was PBMCs. The receptors here all came from a human donor in good health (CMV status not recorded). Some clones in this sample may be carry-over from other donors' samples. CDR3s include the opening cysteine and the closing phenylalanine or tryptophan. D genes are given only for firm matches. Clone size is shown for a subset of rows, as once, few, many or a class of expanded clone.

. | TRBJ2-7 | . | TRBV5-4 | TGTGCCAGCAGCTTGGACCAGTATCTCTCCTACGAGCAGTACTTC | CASSLDQYLSYEQYF
. | TRBJ2-5 | . | TRBV20-1 | TGCAGTGCTAGAGATGTGAGGGGGGAGACCCAGTACTTC | CSARDVRGETQYF
. | TRBJ2-5 | few | TRBV7-8 | TGTGCCAGCAGCTCCACCCACCCTCGACAAGAGACCCAGTACTTC | CASSSTHPRQETQYF
. | TRBJ2-3 | many | TRBV7-9 | TGTGCCAGCAGCCATACAGCGGTAGCTCCAGATACGCAGTATTTT | CASSHTAVAPDTQYF
TRBD1 | TRBJ2-3 | many | TRBV6-1 | TGTGCCAGCCGAACAGGGGGCGAACGGACGCAGTATTTT | CASRTGGERTQYF
. | TRBJ1-3 | few | TRBV19 | TGTGCCAGTAGTATTTCGGCGTCCTCTGGAAACACCATATATTTT | CASSISASSGNTIYF
TRBD1 | TRBJ1-4 | . | TRBV4-3 | TGCGCCAGCAGCCAAGTTTCGACAGGGCTTGCAACTAATGAAAAACTGTTTTTT | CASSQVSTGLATNEKLFF
. | TRBJ1-2 | . | TRBV7-9 | TGTGCCAGCAGCTCACAGGGCGATGACTACACCTTC | CASSSQGDDYTF
. | TRBJ1-1 | many | TRBV7-8 | TGTGCCAGCAGCTTCCGCCCGTGGGAGAACACTGAAGCTTTCTTT | CASSFRPWENTEAFF
. | TRBJ2-5 | few | TRBV20-1 | TGCAGTGCCACGGGACCCCCCCCCGAAGAGACCCAGTACTTC | CSATGPPPEETQYF
TRBD1 | TRBJ1-1 | few | TRBV30 | TGTGCCTGGAGTGGGGACAGGGCCACTGAAGCTTTCTTT | CAWSGDRATEAFF
. | TRBJ2-5 | few | TRBV6-1 | TGTGCCAGCAGTTCCCTCGTCCAAGAGACCCAGTACTTC | CASSSLVQETQYF
TRBD2 | TRBJ2-1 | . | TRBV28 | TGTGCCAGCAGACACACTAGCGGGGGTACCGACAATGAGCAGTTCTTC | CASRHTSGGTDNEQFF
. | TRBJ2-1 | many | TRBV7-9 | TGTGCCAGCAGCCCCAGTCAGCGTGAGCAGTTCTTC | CASSPSQREQFF
TRBD1 | TRBJ1-6 | many | TRBV12-3/TRBV12-4 | TGTGCCAGCAGCTTAGACAGGGATTCACCCCTCCACTTT | CASSLDRDSPLHF
TRBD2 | TRBJ2-2 | few | TRBV5-4 | TGTGCCAGCAGCACCCAGCGGGGGGGAGGCACCGGGGAGCTGTTTTTT | CASSTQRGGGTGELFF
. | TRBJ1-1 | many | TRBV5-1 | TGCGCCAGCAGCCCCGGGGGGGGGGAGACTGAAGCTTTCTTT | CASSPGGGETEAFF
. | TRBJ2-7 | few | TRBV2 | TGTGCCAGCAGTGAATGGACCGAGCCCCTTTACGAGCAGTACTTC | CASSEWTEPLYEQYF
. | TRBJ2-7 | . | TRBV12-5 | TGTGCTAGTGGTTTCCGTGGGGGGTACGAGCAGTACTTC | CASGFRGGYEQYF
. | TRBJ2-7 | many | TRBV7-8 | TGTGCCAGCAGCTTAGATTCCCACGAGCAGTACTTC | CASSLDSHEQYF
. | TRBJ1-2 | many | TRBV27 | TGTGCCAGCAGCCGTACACCACAGGAACTCTATGGCTACACCTTC | CASSRTPQELYGYTF
TRBD1 | TRBJ2-7 | many | TRBV2 | TGTGCCAGCAGGAACCTGGGACAGTCCCCTGGGGAGCAGTACTTC | CASRNLGQSPGEQYF
TRBD2 | TRBJ2-2 | few | TRBV4-1 | TGCGCCAGCCGTAGACTAGCGGGCACCGGGGAGCTGTTTTTT | CASRRLAGTGELFF
TRBD1 | TRBJ1-4 | once | TRBV2 | TGTGCCAGCAGTGCTGACAGGGGGGAGGAAAAACTGTTTTTT | CASSADRGEEKLFF
. | TRBJ1-1 | . | TRBV2 | TGTGCCAGCAGTGAACTGGCAGGCCCCTCCGGCGAAGCTTTCTTT | CASSELAGPSGEAFF
. | TRBJ2-7 | few | TRBV12-5 | TGTGCTAGTGGTTTGACGACTAGTCTCTACGAGCAGTACTTC | CASGLTTSLYEQYF
. | TRBJ2-7 | many | TRBV7-2 | TGTGCCAGCAGCTTAGACCGGGCCAGTGCAGATTACGAGCAGTACTTC | CASSLDRASADYEQYF
. | TRBJ2-3 | . | TRBV2 | TGTGCCAGCAGTGGTAGCTCATCCAGCACAGATACGCAGTATTTT | CASSGSSSSTDTQYF
. | TRBJ1-1 | few | TRBV4-3 | TGCGCCAGCAGCCAAAAAGCCGGGACAGAAGCTTTCTTT | CASSQKAGTEAFF
. | TRBJ1-5 | many | TRBV2 | TGTGCCAGCAGTGAAAGAACGGGTGATCAGCCCCAGCATTTT | CASSERTGDQPQHF
TRBD1 | TRBJ1-1 | many | TRBV12-3/TRBV12-4 | TGTGCCAGCAGTACCAACCACAGGGGCGAAGCTTTCTTT | CASSTNHRGEAFF
. | TRBJ2-7 | . | TRBV27 | TGTGCCAGCAGTTTTACACCATCCTACGAGCAGTACTTC | CASSFTPSYEQYF
. | TRBJ1-4 | few | TRBV5-1 | TGCGCCAGCAGCTCATCGACAGGCTCTGAAAAACTGTTTTTT | CASSSSTGSEKLFF
. | TRBJ2-3 | few | TRBV12-5 | TGTGCTAGTGGTTCGTGGATTGGAGGAGATACGCAGTATTTT | CASGSWIGGDTQYF
. | TRBJ2-2 | . | TRBV11-2 | TGTGCCAGCAGCCCCGGCGGCAGGGGAGAACCTAGCGCAAGGAACACCGGGGAGCTGTTTTTT | CASSPGGRGEPSARNTGELFF
. | TRBJ2-1 | . | TRBV7-8 | TGTGCCAGCAGCCAGGAGCCCTCGGACAATGAGCAGTTCTTC | CASSQEPSDNEQFF
TRBD1 | TRBJ2-5 | many | TRBV7-2 | TGTGCCAGCAGCGTAACCGGGACAGGGGAAGAGACCCAGTACTTC | CASSVTGTGEETQYF
. | TRBJ1-5 | many | TRBV12-3/TRBV12-4 | TGTGCCAGCACCATTCGCGGACTCAATCAGCCCCAGCATTTT | CASTIRGLNQPQHF
. | TRBJ2-1 | . | TRBV4-1 | TGCGCCAGCAGCCAAGATCGCCTTTCGGGGGAGCAGTTCTTC | CASSQDRLSGEQFF
. | TRBJ2-2 | many | TRBV7-8 | TGTGCCAGCAGCTTAGCCTCGAACACCGGGGAGCTGTTTTTT | CASSLASNTGELFF
. | TRBJ1-2 | . | TRBV2 | TGTGCCAGCGTGGAAGGTGGGATTGGTGGCTACACCTTC | CASVEGGIGGYTF
TRBD1 | TRBJ1-4 | few | TRBV6-5 | TGTGCCAGCAGTCGGGACAGGGAGAGTGAAAAACTGTTTTTT | CASSRDRESEKLFF
TRBD2 | TRBJ2-1 | . | TRBV19 | TGTGCCGCCGGGGGGGGCTCTAGCTCCTACAATGAGCAGTTCTTC | CAAGGGSSSYNEQFF
. | TRBJ1-1 | . | TRBV12-3/TRBV12-4 | TGTGCCAGCAGCTTACAGGTAGCTTTCTTT | CASSLQVAFF
TRBD2 | TRBJ2-1 | . | TRBV7-2 | TGTGCCAGCAGCTTCGGTTCTGGCGGGGGGGTCCATGAGCAGTTCTTC | CASSFGSGGGVHEQFF
TRBD2 | TRBJ2-1 | few | TRBV12-3/TRBV12-4 | TGTGCCAGCACCTCTAGCGGGAGCCGCAATGAGCAGTTCTTC | CASTSSGSRNEQFF
. | TRBJ1-3 | many | TRBV7-8 | TGTGCCAGCAGCCACTCCACCGGAAACACCATATATTTT | CASSHSTGNTIYF
. | TRBJ1-2 | many | TRBV7-2 | TGTGCCAGCAGCAGCCCGCAGGGATTCTCGGTCTATGGCTACACCTTC | CASSSPQGFSVYGYTF
. | TRBJ2-4 | . | TRBV18 | TGTGCCAGCTCACCGGGACGGACGGCCGGGGACATTCAGTACTTC | CASSPGRTAGDIQYF
. | TRBJ2-3 | . | TRBV20-1 | TGCAGTGCTGGGCTTAATGGGCAGTATTTT | CSAGLNGQYF
. | TRBJ2-7 | many | TRBV12-3/TRBV12-4 | TGTGCCAGCAGTTTAGCGGCTCGGTTCGGCTACGAGCAGTACTTC | CASSLAARFGYEQYF
TRBD2 | TRBJ2-5 | . | TRBV7-6 | TGTGCCAGCAGCTCTCGACTAGCGGGATATCAAGAGACCCAGTACTTC | CASSSRLAGYQETQYF
TRBD1 | TRBJ1-6 | . | TRBV6-6 | TGTGCCAGATATACCCGGGACAGGGGGACCGCGGCCTATAATTCACCCCTCCACTTT | CARYTRDRGTAAYNSPLHF